This paragraph covers one T cell receptor (beta chain) sequence. What it recognizes is unknown. These data come from a study of radiotherapy plus CTLA-4 blockade in lung cancer. Overall study: The study recorded objective responses in around a sixth of patients and disease control in under 35%. Study results and limitations: Radiotherapy with ipilimumab was followed by blood expansion of tumor-derived clones.

Sequencing used immunoSEQ multiplex PCR; TCRdb keeps in-frame clones, though not all of them. Here the sample spans some 120,000 clones, over 65% being singletons. Focal radiation was given together with CTLA-4 blockade (ipilimumab) to patients with chemo-refractory metastatic non-small-cell lung cancer. The CDR3 extends over 12 amino acids. Trimming pared 5 bases from V and 4 bases from J, leaving 8 bases between. The germline gives CDR1 SGHDN, CDR2 FVKESK. The TCR was taken from a human donor with non-small cell lung cancer that progressed on radiotherapy plus ipilimumab. Some clones in this sample may be carry-over from other donors' samples. The V gene is TRBV14, the J gene TRBJ1-2; D might be TRBD1 (5 bases). The sample was peripheral blood, taken from a patient treated with radiotherapy plus ipilimumab. CDR3 sequence: CASSRGSYGYTF. The DNA of the CDR3 is TGTGCCAGCAGCAGGGGTAGCTATGGCTACACCTTC.